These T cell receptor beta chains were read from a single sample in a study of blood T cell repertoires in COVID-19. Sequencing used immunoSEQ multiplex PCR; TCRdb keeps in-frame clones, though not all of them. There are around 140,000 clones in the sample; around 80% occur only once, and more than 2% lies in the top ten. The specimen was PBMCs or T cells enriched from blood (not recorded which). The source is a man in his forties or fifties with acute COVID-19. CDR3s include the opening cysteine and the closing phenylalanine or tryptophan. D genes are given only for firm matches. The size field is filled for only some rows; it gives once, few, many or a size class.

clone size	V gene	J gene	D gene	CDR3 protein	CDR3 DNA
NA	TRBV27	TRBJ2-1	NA	CASRRHNYNEQFF	TGTGCCAGCAGGAGACATAACTACAATGAGCAGTTCTTC
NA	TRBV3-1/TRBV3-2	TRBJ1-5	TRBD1	CASSTGGGPQHF	TGTGCCAGCAGCACAGGGGGCGGGCCCCAGCATTTT
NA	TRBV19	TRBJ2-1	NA	CASSLDPSSYNEQFF	TGTGCCAGTAGTCTCGATCCGAGCTCCTACAATGAGCAGTTCTTC
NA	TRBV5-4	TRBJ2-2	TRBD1	CASSPGQGTGELFF	TGTGCCAGCAGCCCGGGACAGGGGACCGGGGAGCTGTTTTTT
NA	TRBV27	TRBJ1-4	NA	CASSLSGSEKLFF	TGTGCCAGCAGTTTATCGGGGAGTGAAAAACTGTTTTTT
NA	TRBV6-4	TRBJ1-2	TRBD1	CASSPGTGYSYTF	TGTGCCAGCAGTCCCGGGACAGGGTATAGCTACACCTTC
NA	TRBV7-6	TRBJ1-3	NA	CASSLTVSGNTIYF	TGTGCCAGCAGCTTGACAGTCTCAGGAAACACCATATATTTT
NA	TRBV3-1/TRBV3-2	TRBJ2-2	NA	CASSLGGNTGELFF	TGTGCCAGCAGCCTGGGGGGGAACACCGGGGAGCTGTTTTTT
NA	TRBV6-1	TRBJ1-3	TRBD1	CASSRQGGGNTIYF	TGTGCCAGCAGCCGACAGGGGGGTGGAAACACCATATATTTT
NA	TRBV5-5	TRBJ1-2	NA	CASSGAVGYTF	TGTGCCAGCAGCGGGGCCGTTGGCTACACCTTC
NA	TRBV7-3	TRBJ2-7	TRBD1	CASSLSGTGGGEQYF	TGTGCCAGCAGCCTCTCCGGGACAGGGGGCGGCGAGCAGTACTTC
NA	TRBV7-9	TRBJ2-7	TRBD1	CASSSRSGTDYEQYF	TGTGCCAGCAGCTCTAGGTCCGGGACAGACTACGAGCAGTACTTC
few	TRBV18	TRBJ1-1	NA	CASSPGLMNTEAFF	TGTGCCAGCTCACCGGGACTCATGAACACTGAAGCTTTCTTT
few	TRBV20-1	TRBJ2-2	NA	CSARTTGELFF	TGCAGTGCTAGGACTACCGGGGAGCTGTTTTTT
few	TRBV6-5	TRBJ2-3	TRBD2	CAGSGSTDTQYF	TGTGCCGGTAGCGGGAGCACAGATACGCAGTATTTT
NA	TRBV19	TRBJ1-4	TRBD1	CATKRRGREKLFF	TGTGCCACCAAGCGTAGGGGGCGCGAAAAACTGTTTTTT
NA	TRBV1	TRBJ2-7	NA	CTSSRPSGRPLGYEQYF	TGCACCAGCAGCCGGCCTAGCGGGAGGCCACTTGGATACGAGCAGTACTTC
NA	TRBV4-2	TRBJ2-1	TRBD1	CASMAGGSYNEQFF	TGTGCCAGCATGGCAGGGGGCTCCTACAATGAGCAGTTCTTC
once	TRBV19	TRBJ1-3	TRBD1	CASRTGSGNTIYF	TGTGCCAGCCGGACAGGGTCCGGAAACACCATATATTTT
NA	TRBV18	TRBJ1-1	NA	CASSPGDILWGEAFF	TGTGCCAGCTCACCTGGGGACATCCTGTGGGGTGAAGCTTTCTTT
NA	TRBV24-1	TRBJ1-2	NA	CATSDSPGNDGYTF	TGTGCCACCAGTGATTCCCCAGGGAATGATGGCTACACCTTC
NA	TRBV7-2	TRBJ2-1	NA	CASSFRQYNEQFF	TGTGCCAGCAGCTTCCGACAGTACAATGAGCAGTTCTTC
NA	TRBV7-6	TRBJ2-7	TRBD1	CADPTGGAYEQYF	TGTGCGGACCCGACAGGGGGTGCCTACGAGCAGTACTTC
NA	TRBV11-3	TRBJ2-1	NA	CASSLGGPQVEDYNEQFF	TGTGCCAGCAGCTTAGGGGGGCCCCAAGTAGAAGACTACAATGAGCAGTTCTTC
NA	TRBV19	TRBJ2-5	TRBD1	CASSGRGQNLRETQYF	TGTGCCAGTAGTGGTAGGGGGCAAAATTTACGGGAGACCCAGTACTTC
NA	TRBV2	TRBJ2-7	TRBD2	CASSVGTSGSREQYF	TGTGCCAGCAGTGTCGGGACTAGCGGGAGTAGGGAGCAGTACTTC
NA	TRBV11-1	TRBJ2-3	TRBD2	CASSLASFLTSGKTDTQYF	TGTGCCAGCAGCTTAGCCTCATTCTTGACTAGCGGGAAAACAGATACGCAGTATTTT
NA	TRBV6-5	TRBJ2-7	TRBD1	CASRVDRGSYEQYF	TGTGCCAGCAGAGTTGACAGGGGCTCCTACGAGCAGTACTTC
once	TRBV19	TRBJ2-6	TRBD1	CASSLPTGTGANVLTF	TGTGCCAGTAGTCTTCCGACAGGGACCGGGGCCAACGTCCTGACTTTC
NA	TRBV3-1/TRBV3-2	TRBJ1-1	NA	CASSQGTRRAFF	TGTGCCAGCAGCCAAGGTACGCGCAGGGCTTTCTTT
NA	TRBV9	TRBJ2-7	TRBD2	CASSVLAGAGEQYF	TGTGCCAGCAGCGTACTAGCGGGAGCGGGGGAGCAGTACTTC
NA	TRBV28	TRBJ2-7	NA	CASSLGGAGPSYEQYF	TGTGCCAGCAGTTTAGGGGGGGCAGGGCCCTCCTACGAGCAGTACTTC
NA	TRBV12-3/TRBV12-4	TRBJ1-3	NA	CASAAGAGNTIYF	TGTGCCAGCGCTGCGGGCGCTGGAAACACCATATATTTT
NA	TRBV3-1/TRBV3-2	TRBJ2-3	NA	CASSPVRRSGDTQYF	TGTGCCAGCAGCCCGGTACGGCGGTCCGGGGATACGCAGTATTTT
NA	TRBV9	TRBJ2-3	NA	CASSGPTGDTQYF	TGTGCCAGCAGCGGACCAACAGGGGATACGCAGTATTTT
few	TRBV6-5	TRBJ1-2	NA	CASRRRELDGYTF	TGTGCCAGCCGGAGGAGGGAACTGGATGGCTACACCTTC
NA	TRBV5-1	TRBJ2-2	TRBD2	CASRDPGLGNTGELFF	TGCGCCAGCCGCGACCCGGGACTAGGGAACACCGGGGAGCTGTTTTTT
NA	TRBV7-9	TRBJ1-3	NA	CAGLQSSGNTIYF	TGTGCCGGTCTACAGAGCTCTGGAAACACCATATATTTT
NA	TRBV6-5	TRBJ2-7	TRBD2	CASSTTSVGLGGQYF	TGTGCCAGCAGCACAACTAGCGTGGGGCTGGGAGGGCAGTACTTC
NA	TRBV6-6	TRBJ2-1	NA	CASESVETGSNEQFF	TGTGCCAGCGAATCCGTCGAGACGGGGAGCAATGAGCAGTTCTTC
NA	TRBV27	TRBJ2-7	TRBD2	CASSSSGSYSYEQYF	TGTGCCAGCAGTTCCAGCGGGAGTTACTCCTACGAGCAGTACTTC
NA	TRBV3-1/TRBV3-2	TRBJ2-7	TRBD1	CASSQVLRGSYEQYF	TGTGCCAGCAGCCAAGTCCTCAGGGGGTCCTACGAGCAGTACTTC
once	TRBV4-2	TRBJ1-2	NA	CASRQAAAGTGYGYTF	TGTGCCAGCAGGCAGGCGGCTGCCGGGACTGGATATGGCTACACCTTC
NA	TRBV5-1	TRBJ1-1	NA	CASSPLAGEDTEAFF	TGCGCCAGCAGCCCGCTGGCCGGGGAAGACACTGAAGCTTTCTTT
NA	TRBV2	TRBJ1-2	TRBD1	CASSAVLQGAGGYTF	TGTGCCAGCAGTGCGGTCTTACAGGGGGCGGGTGGCTACACCTTC
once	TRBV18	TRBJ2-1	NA	CASSLPGHRAYNEQFF	TGTGCCAGCTCACTACCGGGACACCGGGCCTACAATGAGCAGTTCTTC
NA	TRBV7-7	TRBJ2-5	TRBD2	CASSWTSGREETQYF	TGTGCTAGCAGTTGGACTAGCGGGAGGGAGGAGACCCAGTACTTC
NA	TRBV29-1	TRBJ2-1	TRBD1	CSVGTGWSYNEQFF	TGCAGCGTCGGGACAGGGTGGTCCTACAATGAGCAGTTCTTC
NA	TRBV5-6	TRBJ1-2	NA	CASSRDSYGYTF	TGTGCCAGCAGCAGGGACTCTTATGGCTACACCTTC
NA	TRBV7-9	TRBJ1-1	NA	CASSLTGRLNTEAFF	TGTGCCAGCAGCTTAACAGGACGGCTGAACACTGAAGCTTTCTTT
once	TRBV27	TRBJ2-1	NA	CASSLRDSHYNEQFF	TGTGCCAGCAGTTTACGGGACTCGCACTACAATGAGCAGTTCTTC
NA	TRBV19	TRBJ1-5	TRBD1	CASSILGGGRQPQHF	TGTGCCAGTAGTATACTAGGAGGGGGCAGACAGCCCCAGCATTTT
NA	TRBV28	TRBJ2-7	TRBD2	CASRDSSGGSYEQYF	TGTGCCAGCAGGGACTCTAGCGGGGGCTCCTACGAGCAGTACTTC